This TCR beta chain appears in the sequencing data of a study of cytomegalovirus exposure and HLA in healthy donors. Findings and limits, study-wide: It was about 180 TCR beta chains that were listed as cytomegalovirus-associated. Researchers had no immune exposure information except CMV serostatus available.

V lost 3 bases to trimming and J lost 5 bases; unmatched junction nucleotides: 13. This CDR3 spans 17 amino acids. Per germline, CDR1 LGHNA and CDR2 YNFKEQ. The PCR contained 60 Vbeta and 13 Jbeta primers. Using immunoSEQ multiplex PCR, the repertoire was profiled, and TCRdb retains in-frame clones only, with some absent. The sample lists about 140,000 clones, around 80% seen once, with roughly 3.4% in the top ten. About this clone itself: Its antigen is as yet unknown.

What was sequenced was PBMCs. V gene TRBV4-2 combines with J gene TRBJ1-5; 7 nucleotides line up with TRBD1. This TCR came from a man aged 18-30 years in good health and CMV-seropositive. The CDR3 spells CASSHYSTGNDDQPQHF. In DNA form, the CDR3 reads TGTGCCAGCAGCCACTACTCGACAGGGAATGATGATCAGCCCCAGCATTTT.